This section outlines one T cell receptor beta chain sequence together with its context. The protocol was immunoSEQ multiplex PCR, while the TCRdb copy is restricted to in-frame clones and leaves out a portion. The repertoire holds roughly 150,000 clones, with roughly 84% as singletons. The record originates from a study of blood T cell repertoires in COVID-19. In the study overall: The study drew acute and convalescent COVID-19 samples from the United States, Italy and Spain. PBMCs, B-cell-depleted T cells, or T cells were the source of the cDNA or gDNA that made up the material.

The CDR3 extends over 15 amino acids. Looked up from germline, CDR1 is SGHTA and CDR2 is FQGNSA. Trimming stripped 5 bases from V and 2 bases from J, with 15 bases between. The study recruited people aged about 18 to 90 years across approximately 24 US areas. Clinical history reported by participants formed the basis on which cohorts were assigned. The receptor was isolated from a man aged 70-80 years who had been exposed to COVID-19. V and J are TRBV7-2 and TRBJ1-2; D unclear. Sample: PBMCs or T cells enriched from blood (not recorded which). The CDR3 here is CASSLGLDANYGYTF. The CDR3 DNA follows: TGTGCCAGCAGCCTTGGACTGGACGCAAACTATGGCTACACCTTC.